Listed below are T cell receptor beta chains from one sample, sequenced in a study of shared clonotypes between healthy human individuals. The assay was immunoSEQ multiplex PCR, and TCRdb's table has in-frame clones only and misses some. The table lists about 580,000 clones, 95% to 98% of them singletons. The sample was naive CD8+ T cells sorted from blood. The receptors were sampled from a man aged 30 to 39 in good health. The CDR3 runs from the conserved cysteine through the conserved F or W. A D gene is named only where the DNA matches it firmly.

j_call v_call d_call cdr3_aa
TRBJ2-5 TRBV4-1 TRBD1 CASSQTPGTVETQYF
TRBJ2-1 TRBV7-6 TRBD2 CASSTGTSGYNEQFF
TRBJ2-5 TRBV30 - CAWTGDNQETQYF
TRBJ1-2 TRBV18 - CASSPPPPVRAEDGYTF
TRBJ2-7 TRBV27 TRBD2 CASSLTGRRYEQYF
TRBJ1-1 TRBV7-9 - CRGEIMNTEAFF
TRBJ2-7 TRBV7-6 - CASSLGGGYYEQYF
TRBJ2-2 TRBV6-1 TRBD2 CASSEFAGGPHTGELFF
TRBJ2-1 TRBV27 TRBD1 CASSLPGGPYNEQFF
TRBJ1-2 TRBV28 - CASSPIRLDTIYGYTF
TRBJ2-7 TRBV5-1 TRBD2 CASSLGYSAGGRYEQYF
TRBJ2-1 TRBV7-3 TRBD2 CASSSLAGVYNEQFF
TRBJ2-3 TRBV5-1 - CASSLGGDTQYF
TRBJ2-7 TRBV29-1 - CSVGTASYEQYF
TRBJ1-2 TRBV10-3 - CAISESLSGRSYTF
TRBJ2-5 TRBV7-9 TRBD1 CASSSRTGEETQYF
TRBJ2-7 TRBV28 TRBD1 CASTDRDYEQYF
TRBJ2-7 TRBV5-1 - CASSYSQAPSYEQYF
TRBJ2-2 TRBV7-2 TRBD2 CASSSFVGEGPGELFF
TRBJ1-4 TRBV5-1 - CASSPEGTNEKLFF
TRBJ2-5 TRBV27 - CASRGWETETQYF
TRBJ2-2 TRBV9 TRBD2 CASSVETSGGGELFF
TRBJ2-5 TRBV7-9 TRBD1 CASSLRTGGETQYF
TRBJ2-7 TRBV7-9 - CASSSPGLRTYEQYF
TRBJ2-7 TRBV29-1 TRBD1 CSVEVAGTGFYEQYF
TRBJ2-7 TRBV11-2 TRBD2 CASSAMRGSSYEQYF
TRBJ1-1 TRBV6-6 - CASCGGTEAFF
TRBJ2-7 TRBV29-1 - CSVEVAEPYEQYF
TRBJ2-1 TRBV29-1 - CSVERRETSNNEQFF